The present TCR beta chain was sequenced within a study of regulatory T cells in long-lasting Graves disease. This clonotype was seen many times. Time point given: newly diagnosed GD, antithyroid drugs for less than 3 months. Scientists built the TCR library using RNA that was extracted from PBMCs. The TCR beta library used iRepertoire HTBI primers with Arm-PCR amplification of CDR3. TCRdb reprocessed the multiplex PCR reads with MiXCR, giving one entry per CDR3 protein. The table lists about 470,000 distinct CDR3 sequences, 15% of them singletons, with over 15% in the top ten. V lost 4 bases, J lost 3 bases, and 18 bases lay in between. The CDR3 length is 17 residues. The same data also contributed to another study, on T cells in Graves' hyperthyroidism and ophthalmopathy.

The rearrangement uses TRBV12-3 or TRBV12-4 and TRBJ1-4; the D is unclear. Sequenced material: peripheral blood mononuclear cells (PBMCs), taken at new diagnosis, from a patient treated with antithyroid drugs. The receptor comes from a woman under 40 with Graves disease. CDR3 sequence (DNA): TGTGCCAGCAGTTCCACTTCAGGAGTGTTCTCTAATGAAAAACTGTTTTTT. Protein product: CASSSTSGVFSNEKLFF.